A few counts support the clone carrying this T cell receptor beta chain. The data originate from a study of blood T cell repertoires in COVID-19. Looking at the study overall: Spain, Italy and the United States supplied samples that represented acute and convalescent COVID-19.

Germline V gene lookup returns CDR1 SGDLS and CDR2 YYNGEE. V lost 2 bases to trimming and J lost 0 bases, with 18 bases between them. CDR3 length: 18 amino acids. Assay: immunoSEQ multiplex PCR; the TCRdb copy retains only in-frame clones and omits some. The sample yields under 300,000 clones, approximately 83% seen once. The chain recombines TRBV9 with TRBJ1-5, with D tentatively TRBD1 (5 bases). The receptor comes from a human donor in a cohort sampled during active COVID-19. Material: peripheral blood. The DNA of the CDR3 is TGTGCCAGCAGCGTTACGGGGGGTAGGTTAAATAGCAATCAGCCCCAGCATTTT. This encodes CASSVTGGRLNSNQPQHF.